The entry that follows covers one T cell receptor beta chain sequence. Its antigen is unknown. The CDR3 is 13 amino acids. V lost 6 bases and J lost 3, with 10 bases in between. CDR1 is SNHLY and CDR2 is FYNNEI in the germline V gene. The data were obtained in a study of T cell repertoires in cytomegalovirus infection. Across the study: Signatures in public TCR beta sequences pointed to both CMV infection and matching HLA type. Study-level results: In two of eight donors, the top clonotype was HLA-C-restricted CMV-specific. Cumulated frequencies of public TCR beta families served to identify carriers of CMV plus the relevant HLA.

TCRdb called the reads again in MiXCR, with one record for every CDR3 protein. Counted here are about 530,000 distinct CDR3 sequences, about 30% occurring once; the ten biggest clones make up 13%. Sequenced: PBMCs. The chain carries TRBV2 and TRBJ2-3; TRBD1 is a possible D gene (7 bases). The TCR was taken from a human donor in good health (CMV status not recorded). Some clones in this sample may be carry-over from other donors' samples. The CDR3: CASRQGRTDTQYF. CDR3 bases: TGTGCCAGCAGACAGGGGAGGACAGATACGCAGTATTTT.